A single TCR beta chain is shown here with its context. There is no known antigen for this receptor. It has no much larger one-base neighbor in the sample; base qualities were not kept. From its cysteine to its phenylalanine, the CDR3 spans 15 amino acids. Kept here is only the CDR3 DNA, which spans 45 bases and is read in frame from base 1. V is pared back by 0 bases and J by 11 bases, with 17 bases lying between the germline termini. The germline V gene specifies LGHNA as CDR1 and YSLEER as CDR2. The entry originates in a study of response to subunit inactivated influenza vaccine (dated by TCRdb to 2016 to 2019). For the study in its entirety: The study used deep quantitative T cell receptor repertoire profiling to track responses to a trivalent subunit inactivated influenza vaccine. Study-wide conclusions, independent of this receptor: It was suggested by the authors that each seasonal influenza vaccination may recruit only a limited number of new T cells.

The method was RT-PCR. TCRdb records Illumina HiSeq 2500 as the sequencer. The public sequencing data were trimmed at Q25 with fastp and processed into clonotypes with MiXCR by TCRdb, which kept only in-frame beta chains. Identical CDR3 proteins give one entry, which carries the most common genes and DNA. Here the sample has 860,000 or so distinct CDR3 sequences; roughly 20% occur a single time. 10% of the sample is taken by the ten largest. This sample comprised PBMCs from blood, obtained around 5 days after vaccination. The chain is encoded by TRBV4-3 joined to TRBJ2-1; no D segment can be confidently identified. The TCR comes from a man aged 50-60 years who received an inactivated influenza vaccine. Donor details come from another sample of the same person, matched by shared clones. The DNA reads TGCGCCAGCAGCCAAGATTACGGACCCGGACCGAAGCAGTTCTTC. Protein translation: CASSQDYGPGPKQFF.